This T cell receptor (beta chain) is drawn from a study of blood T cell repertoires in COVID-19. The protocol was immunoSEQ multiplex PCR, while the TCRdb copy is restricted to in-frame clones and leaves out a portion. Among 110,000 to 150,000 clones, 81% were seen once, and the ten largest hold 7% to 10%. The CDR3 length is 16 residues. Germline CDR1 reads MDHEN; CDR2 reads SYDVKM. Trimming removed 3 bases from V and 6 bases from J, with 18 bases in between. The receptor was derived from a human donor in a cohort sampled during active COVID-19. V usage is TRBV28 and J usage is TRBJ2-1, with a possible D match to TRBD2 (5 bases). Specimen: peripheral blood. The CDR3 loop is CASSFLKNLLVNEQFF. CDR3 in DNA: TGTGCCAGCAGTTTCCTCAAAAATTTACTAGTCAATGAGCAGTTCTTC. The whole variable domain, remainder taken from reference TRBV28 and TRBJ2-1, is DVKVTQSSRYLVKRTGEKVFLECVQDMDHENMFWYRQDPGLGLRLIYFSYDVKMKEKGDIPEGYSVSREKKERFSLILESASTNQTSMYLCASSFLKNLLVNEQFFGPGTRLTVL.